This record looks at one T cell receptor beta chain sequence and its context. The antigen remains unidentified. The data originate from a study of cytomegalovirus exposure and HLA in healthy donors. Notes on the study in general: Using the classifier, cytomegalovirus status was reportedly diagnosed with high specificity and sensitivity.

Trimming cost V 1 base and J 1 base; bases outside gene matches: 3. CDR1 MDHEN and CDR2 SYDVKM come from the germline V gene. The CDR3 totals 16 residues. Here immunoSEQ multiplex PCR was the method, and the copy in TCRdb shows in-frame clones only, minus some. Found here are a few hundred thousand clones, 86% of them singletons; the top ten hold under 0.85%. The sequenced sample was PBMCs. The clonotype comes from a woman under 30 in good health and CMV-seronegative. This chain uses TRBV28 with TRBJ2-2, with 7 bases aligning to TRBD2. The chain's CDR3 is CASSLSIAGNTGELFF. CDR3 nucleotide sequence: TGTGCCAGCAGTTTATCGATAGCGGGGAACACCGGGGAGCTGTTTTTT.